These 7 T cell receptor beta chains were sequenced from one sample in a study of blood T cell repertoires in COVID-19. The assay was immunoSEQ multiplex PCR, and TCRdb's table has in-frame clones only and misses some. The repertoire includes about 10,000 clones, around 90% of them detected once, and around a tenth sits in the top ten. Sequencing was carried out using peripheral blood. These receptors all stem from a human donor in a cohort sampled during active COVID-19.

This chain uses TRBV7-2 with TRBJ2-5; D is undetermined. This CDR3 region has 14 residues. V lost 4 bases and J 1 base, leaving 10 bases between the germline ends. Germline-derived CDR1 and CDR2 are SGHTA and FQGNSA. CDR3: CASSSQAGQETQYF. The CDR3 DNA follows: TGTGCCAGCAGCTCCCAGGCCGGCCAAGAGACCCAGTACTTC.

The chain employs TRBV5-4 and TRBJ1-1; D perhaps matches TRBD1 (5 bases). Trimming took 2 bases from V and 0 from J, leaving 11 bases between them. The germline V gene has CDR1 SGHNT and CDR2 YYREEE (reference sequence). The CDR3 loop spans 15 amino acids. CDR3 region: CASSFGGTLNTEAFF. CDR3 DNA sequence: TGTGCCAGCAGCTTCGGGGGTACTCTGAACACTGAAGCTTTCTTT.

The chain joins TRBV6-2 or TRBV6-3 to TRBJ1-4; 10 nucleotides line up with TRBD1. Looked up from germline, CDR1 is MNHEY and CDR2 is SVGEGT. The V segment lost 4 bases and the J segment 0 bases; nucleotides outside the gene matches: 8. The CDR3 is 18 amino acids. CDR3 sequence: CASSLGTGVGPTNEKLFF. The CDR3 DNA follows: TGTGCCAGCAGTTTAGGGACAGGGGTGGGTCCAACTAATGAAAAACTGTTTTTT.

The chain couples TRBV5-1 to TRBJ2-2, with TRBD1 matching over 9 bases. The germline CDR1 and CDR2 sequences are SGHRS and YFSETQ. This CDR3 comprises 16 residues. The ends lost 4 bases at V and 7 bases at J; junction bases unmatched: 11. The DNA of the CDR3 is TGCGCCAGCAGCCCAGGACAGGGGTGGTTCAACGGGGAGCTGTTTTTT. It translates to CASSPGQGWFNGELFF.

This rearrangement joins TRBV6-4 to TRBJ2-7, with D perhaps TRBD1 (6 bases). The CDR3 consists of 15 residues. Between the trimmed V and J ends, which lost 4 bases and 1 base, there was a span of 14 bases. CDR1 is MRHNA, CDR2 SNTAGT, per germline. Here the CDR3 reads CASSVGPGDSYEQYF. Here the CDR3 DNA reads TGTGCCAGCAGTGTGGGCCCAGGGGATTCCTACGAGCAGTACTTC.

This chain links TRBV5-4 with TRBJ1-1, with TRBD1 matching over 10 bases. Germline values: CDR1 SGHNT, CDR2 YYREEE (reference sequence). The ends lost 2 bases at V and 6 bases at J; junction bases unmatched: 4. This CDR3 comprises 14 residues. CDR3 sequence reads: CASSFRGTGAEAFF. CDR3 nucleotides: TGTGCCAGCAGCTTCCGGGGGACAGGGGCTGAAGCTTTCTTT.

This rearrangement joins TRBV4-1 to TRBJ2-3; 7 bases fit TRBD2. Germline loops: CDR1 MGHRA, CDR2 YSYEKL. V lost 1 base, J lost 4 bases, and 8 bases stayed unmatched. The CDR3 has 16 amino acids. Here the CDR3 DNA reads TGCGCCAGCAGCCAAGGCGTACTAGCGAGGGCAGATACGCAGTATTTT. The encoded protein is CASSQGVLARADTQYF.